The count of the clone carrying this T cell receptor (beta chain) is one. These data originate in a study of blood T cell repertoires in COVID-19. Study details: Material from acute and convalescent COVID-19 was sourced from the United States, Italy and Spain. PBMCs, B-cell-depleted T cells, or T cells provided the cDNA or gDNA that made up the material.

The CDR3 is 14 residues long. Germline CDR1 MNHEY, CDR2 SVGAGI. Trimming stripped 2 bases from V and 8 bases from J, with 15 bases between. The protocol was immunoSEQ multiplex PCR, while the TCRdb copy is restricted to in-frame clones and leaves out a portion. This table holds over 80,000 clones, over 70% found once. The material sequenced was peripheral blood. V usage is TRBV6-5 and J usage is TRBJ1-1; weak D call: TRBD1 (6 bases). The sequence came from a woman in her forties or fifties with acute or convalescent COVID-19. CDR3: CASSYLPSGGEAFF. CDR3 DNA: TGTGCCAGCAGTTACCTCCCGTCTGGGGGCGAAGCTTTCTTT.